These 14 T cell receptor beta chains originate from one sample sequenced in a study of T cells in localized non-small cell lung cancer. Data came from immunoSEQ multiplex PCR; TCRdb stores just in-frame clones and leaves some out. The sample lists tens of thousands of clones; roughly 86% were seen once. The sequenced sample was peripheral blood, obtained before any cancer treatment. The receptors shown here come from a man between 40 and 69 years old with stage I lung adenocarcinoma.

J is TRBJ2-3 and V is TRBV5-4; D possibly corresponds to TRBD2 (6 bases). Trimming cost V 1 base and J 1 base, with 7 bases left between them. Germline V gives CDR1 SGHNT, CDR2 YYREEE (reference sequence). The CDR3 covers 14 residues. The CDR3 nucleotides read TGTGCCAGCAGCTTGCGCGGGGGCACAGATACGCAGTATTTT. This gives the protein CASSLRGGTDTQYF.

A note on this clone: One junction end does not reproduce the germline sequence, and a read error may be involved. The V gene is TRBV11-2, the J gene TRBJ2-3; a weak D match, TRBD1 (5 bases). The CDR3 runs to 13 residues. Germline V gene data show CDR1 as SGHAT and CDR2 as FQNNGV. CDR3 in DNA: TGTGCCAGCAGCCCCCTGGCTACAGGTACGCAGTATTTT. Encoded protein: CASSPLATGTQYF.

This chain connects TRBV30 to TRBJ2-7; possible D gene TRBD1, 6 bases. The CDR3 is made up of 15 amino acids. The V gene lost 1 base and the J gene lost 4 bases, with 17 bases spanning the gap. CDR1 is GTSNPN and CDR2 is SVGIG in the germline V gene (reference sequence). CDR3 sequence: CAWSAERGIRYEQYF. CDR3 nucleotide sequence: TGTGCCTGGAGTGCCGAGAGGGGGATCAGATACGAGCAGTACTTC.

The rearrangement uses TRBV19 and TRBJ2-7; TRBD1 agrees at 11 bases. The ends lost 7 bases at V and 3 bases at J; junction bases unmatched: 8. Germline V gives CDR1 LNHDA, CDR2 SQIVND (reference sequence). The CDR3 covers 15 residues. CDR3 region: CASTLRGTGGYEQYF. The CDR3 DNA reads TGTGCCAGTACCCTGAGGGGGACAGGGGGCTACGAGCAGTACTTC.

The chain employs TRBV30 and TRBJ1-5, with 9 bases fitting TRBD1. CDR3 length: 15 residues. CDR1 is GTSNPN and CDR2 is SVGIG in the germline V gene (reference sequence). The V segment lost 2 bases and the J segment 3 bases; nucleotides outside the gene matches: 5. The CDR3 protein is CAWSTGQGDNQPQHF. CDR3 in DNA: TGTGCCTGGAGTACGGGACAGGGTGACAATCAGCCCCAGCATTTT.

This chain joins TRBV25-1 and TRBJ1-6, with a weak D call TRBD1 (5 bases). Germline values: CDR1 MGHDK, CDR2 SYGVNS. Trimming removed 6 bases from V and 7 bases from J, with 10 bases in between. This CDR3 is built from 13 residues. The CDR3 protein is CASRRGGNSPLHF. The CDR3, as DNA: TGTGCCAGCAGGAGGGGCGGGAATTCACCCCTCCACTTT.

This clone appeared a few times. J is TRBJ2-6 and V is TRBV5-8; 7 positions match TRBD1. CDR3 size: 18 residues. CDR1 is SGHTS and CDR2 is YDEGEE in the germline V gene. V lost 3 bases, J lost 0 bases, and 9 bases stayed unmatched. The CDR3 loop is CASSYYTGQPSGANVLTF. DNA of the CDR3: TGTGCCAGCAGCTATTACACGGGACAGCCCTCTGGGGCCAACGTCCTGACTTTC.

The CDR3, as DNA: TGCGCCAGCGGTTCCGGGACTAGCGATTACAATGAGCAGTTCTTC. Translating it yields CASGSGTSDYNEQFF. V and J are TRBV5-1 and TRBJ2-1, with 10 positions matching TRBD2. The CDR3 is made up of 15 amino acids. The V and J ends lost 7 bases and 4 bases, in that order; junction bases with no gene match: 8. CDR1 SGHRS and CDR2 YFSETQ come from the germline V gene.

This clone is classed as medium-sized. The rearrangement joins TRBV5-1 to TRBJ1-1; D ambiguous. CDR3 length equals 14 residues. V lost 0 bases, J lost 1 base, and 7 bases lay in between. Germline CDR1 SGHRS, CDR2 YFSETQ. The CDR3 reads CASSLGSANTEAFF. In DNA form, the CDR3 reads TGCGCCAGCAGCTTGGGGTCGGCGAACACTGAAGCTTTCTTT.

This clone was seen more than once but under ten times. This chain connects TRBV7-8 to TRBJ2-2; 10 bases map to TRBD2. This CDR3 has 15 amino acids. Germline V gene sequence: CDR1 SGHVS, CDR2 FQNEAQ. With V trimmed by 3 bases and J by 3 bases, 1 base remained unmatched. CDR3 sequence (DNA): TGTGCCAGCAGCTTCCTAGCGGGAGACACCGGGGAGCTGTTTTTT. Residues: CASSFLAGDTGELFF.

The gene calls are TRBV5-5 and TRBJ2-1; the match to TRBD1 covers 8 bases. The CDR3 is 12 residues long. Trimming removed 3 bases from V and 10 bases from J; junction bases left unmatched: 3. Germline lookup yields CDR1 SGHKS and CDR2 YYEKEE (reference sequence). The CDR3 DNA reads as TGTGCCAGCAGCTCCTGGACAGGGGAGCAGTTCTTC. Its translation is CASSSWTGEQFF.

The chain uses TRBV27 and TRBJ1-5, with D possibly matching TRBD1 (5 bases). Trimming stripped 6 bases from V and 0 bases from J, with 24 bases between. This CDR3 spans 19 amino acids. Looked up from germline, CDR1 is MNHEY and CDR2 is SMNVEV (reference sequence). The CDR3 DNA reads TGTGCCAGCAGGATAAAGTGGGGACGGGGTCTATCTAGCAATCAGCCCCAGCATTTT. It specifies CASRIKWGRGLSSNQPQHF.

The chain is built from TRBV7-9 and TRBJ1-3; tentative D call: TRBD1 (5 bases). V was pared by 1 base and J by 0 bases, with 7 bases between. Germline CDR1 is SEHNR and CDR2 is FQNEAQ (reference sequence). There are 15 residues in the CDR3. CDR3 in DNA: TGTGCCAGCAGCTTAGGACAGAGCTCTGGAAACACCATATATTTT. Encoded protein: CASSLGQSSGNTIYF.

The chain carries TRBV6-5 and TRBJ2-1, with D possibly matching TRBD2 (6 bases). Germline V gene data show CDR1 as MNHEY and CDR2 as SVGAGI. The CDR3 covers 16 residues. The V end lost 0 bases, the J end lost 3 bases, and 12 bases lay between the germline ends. CDR3 residues: CASSYSSGVGYNEQFF. CDR3 nucleotides: TGTGCCAGCAGTTACTCGTCGGGAGTTGGCTACAATGAGCAGTTCTTC.